This T cell receptor beta chain emerged from a study of T cells in Graves' hyperthyroidism and ophthalmopathy. TCR beta CDR3 region amplification was performed from RNA transcripts. HTBI primers were the set used in a first-round RT-PCR of the TCR CDR3. MiXCR was run by TCRdb on the multiplex PCR reads, yielding one entry per CDR3 protein. The sample carries roughly 500,000 distinct CDR3 sequences, roughly 22% recorded once. This clonotype was counted at least ten times. Germline CDR1 and CDR2: SGHAT and FQNNGV. J was trimmed by 2 bases and V by 4 bases; bases with no gene match: 5. The CDR3 is 16 residues long.

Sample: blood. The source is a woman in her 70s with Graves' ophthalmopathy. The chain employs TRBV11-2 and TRBJ2-3; 11 bases match TRBD2. The DNA for the CDR3 is TGTGCCAGCAGCTCTCTAGCGGGAGGTATCACAGATACGCAGTATTTT. As protein: CASSSLAGGITDTQYF.